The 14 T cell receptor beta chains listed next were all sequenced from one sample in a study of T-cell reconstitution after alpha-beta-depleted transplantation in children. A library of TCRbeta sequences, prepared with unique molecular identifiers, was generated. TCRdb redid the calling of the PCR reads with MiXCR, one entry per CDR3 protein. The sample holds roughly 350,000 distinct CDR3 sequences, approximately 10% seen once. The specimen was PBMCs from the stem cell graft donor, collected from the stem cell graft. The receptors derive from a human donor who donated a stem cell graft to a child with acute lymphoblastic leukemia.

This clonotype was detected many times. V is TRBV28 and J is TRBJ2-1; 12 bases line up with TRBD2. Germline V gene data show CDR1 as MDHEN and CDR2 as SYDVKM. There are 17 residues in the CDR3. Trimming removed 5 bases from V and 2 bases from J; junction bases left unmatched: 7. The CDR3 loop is CASSPIPSGRAYNEQFF. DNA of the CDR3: TGTGCCAGCAGTCCCATTCCTAGCGGGAGGGCCTACAATGAGCAGTTCTTC.

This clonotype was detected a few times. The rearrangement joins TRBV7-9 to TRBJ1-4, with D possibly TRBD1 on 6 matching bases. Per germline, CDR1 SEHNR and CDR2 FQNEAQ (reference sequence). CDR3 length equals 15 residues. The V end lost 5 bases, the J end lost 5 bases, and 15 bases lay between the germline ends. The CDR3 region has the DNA TGTGCCAGCAGCCCAGCGTTACAGGGCAATGAAAAACTGTTTTTT. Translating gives CASSPALQGNEKLFF.

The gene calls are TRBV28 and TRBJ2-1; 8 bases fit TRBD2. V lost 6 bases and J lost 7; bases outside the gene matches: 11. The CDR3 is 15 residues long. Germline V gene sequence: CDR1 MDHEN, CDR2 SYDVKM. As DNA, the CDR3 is TGTGCCAGCAGATCCGGGACTAGTGATACGAATGAGCAGTTCTTC. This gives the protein CASRSGTSDTNEQFF.

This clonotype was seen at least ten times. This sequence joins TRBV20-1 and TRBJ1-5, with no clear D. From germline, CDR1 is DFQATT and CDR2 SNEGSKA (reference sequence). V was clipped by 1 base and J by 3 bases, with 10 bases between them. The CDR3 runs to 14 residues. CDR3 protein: CSARAWETNQPQHF. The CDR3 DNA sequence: TGCAGTGCTAGAGCCTGGGAAACCAATCAGCCCCAGCATTTT.

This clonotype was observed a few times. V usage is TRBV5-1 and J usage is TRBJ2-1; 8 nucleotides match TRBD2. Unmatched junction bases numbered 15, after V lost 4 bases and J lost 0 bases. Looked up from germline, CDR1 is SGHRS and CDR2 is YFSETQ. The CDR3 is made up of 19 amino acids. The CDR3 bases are TGCGCCAGCAGCCGTATACTAGCGGTCACGATAAGCTCCTACAATGAGCAGTTCTTC. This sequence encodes CASSRILAVTISSYNEQFF.

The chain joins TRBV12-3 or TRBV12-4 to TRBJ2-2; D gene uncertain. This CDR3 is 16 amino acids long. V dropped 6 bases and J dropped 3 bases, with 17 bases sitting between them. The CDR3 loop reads CASSEDGVKYTGELFF. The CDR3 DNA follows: TGTGCCAGCAGCGAGGATGGGGTCAAGTACACCGGGGAGCTGTTTTTT.

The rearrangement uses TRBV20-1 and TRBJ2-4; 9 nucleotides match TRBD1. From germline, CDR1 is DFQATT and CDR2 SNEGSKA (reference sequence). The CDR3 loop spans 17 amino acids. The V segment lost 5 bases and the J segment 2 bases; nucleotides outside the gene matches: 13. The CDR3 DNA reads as TGCAGTGCTTCCCCCCGGGACAGGGTGGGACCCAAAAACATTCAGTACTTC. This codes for CSASPRDRVGPKNIQYF.

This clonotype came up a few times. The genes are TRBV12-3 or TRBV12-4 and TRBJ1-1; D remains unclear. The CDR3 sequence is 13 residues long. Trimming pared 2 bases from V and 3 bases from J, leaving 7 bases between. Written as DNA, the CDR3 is TGTGCCAGCAGTTTATGGCAGCACACTGAAGCTTTCTTT. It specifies CASSLWQHTEAFF.

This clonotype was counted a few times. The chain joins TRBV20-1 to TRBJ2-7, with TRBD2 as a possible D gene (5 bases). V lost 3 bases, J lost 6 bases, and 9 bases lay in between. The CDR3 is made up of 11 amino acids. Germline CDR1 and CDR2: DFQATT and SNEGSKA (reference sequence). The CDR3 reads CSARRAGEQYF. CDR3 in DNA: TGCAGTGCTAGGCGCGCGGGCGAGCAGTACTTC.

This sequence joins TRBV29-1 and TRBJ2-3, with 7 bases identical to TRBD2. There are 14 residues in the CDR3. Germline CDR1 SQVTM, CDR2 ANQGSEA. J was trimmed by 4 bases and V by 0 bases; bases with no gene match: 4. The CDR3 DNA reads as TGCAGCGTTGAAGATGGCCTAGCGGCAGATACGCAGTATTTT. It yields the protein CSVEDGLAADTQYF.

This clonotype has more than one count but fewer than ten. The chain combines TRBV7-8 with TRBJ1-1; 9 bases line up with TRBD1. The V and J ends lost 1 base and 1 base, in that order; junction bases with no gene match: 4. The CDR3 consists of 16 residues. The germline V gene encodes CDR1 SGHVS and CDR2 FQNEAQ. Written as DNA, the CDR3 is TGTGCCAGCAGCTTAGAAACAGGGGGCAAGAACACTGAAGCTTTCTTT. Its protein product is CASSLETGGKNTEAFF.

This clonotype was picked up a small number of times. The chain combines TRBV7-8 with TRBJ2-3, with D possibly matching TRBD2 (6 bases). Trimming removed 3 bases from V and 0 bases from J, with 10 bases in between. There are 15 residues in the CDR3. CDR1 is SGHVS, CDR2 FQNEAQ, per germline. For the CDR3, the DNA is TGTGCCAGCAGCTTGTGGGAGGCCAGCACAGATACGCAGTATTTT. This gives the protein CASSLWEASTDTQYF.

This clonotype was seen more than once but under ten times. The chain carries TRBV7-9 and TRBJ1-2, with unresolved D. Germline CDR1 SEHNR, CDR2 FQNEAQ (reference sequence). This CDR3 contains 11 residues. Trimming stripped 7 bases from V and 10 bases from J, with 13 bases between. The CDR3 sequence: CASTFSEVYTF. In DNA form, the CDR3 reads TGTGCCAGCACCTTCTCAGAGGTCTACACCTTC.

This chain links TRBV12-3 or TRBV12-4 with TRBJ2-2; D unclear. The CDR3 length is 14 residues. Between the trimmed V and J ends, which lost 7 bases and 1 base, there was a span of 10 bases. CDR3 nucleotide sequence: TGTGCCAGCAAAGAGAGACAGAACACCGGGGAGCTGTTTTTT. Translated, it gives CASKERQNTGELFF.